The 14 T cell receptor beta chains presented below share a single source sample, sequenced in a study of blood T cell repertoires in COVID-19. Assay: immunoSEQ multiplex PCR; the TCRdb copy retains only in-frame clones and omits some. This table has 130,000 or so clones, approximately 88% appearing once. Sample: peripheral blood. All receptors derive from a man aged 55 to 70 with active or convalescent COVID-19.

The chain has TRBV6-1 and TRBJ2-1; D unresolved. Germline CDR1 is MNHNS and CDR2 is SASEGT. Trimming shortened V by 0 bases and J by 6 bases, and 15 bases separated the two germline ends. There are 16 residues in the CDR3. The CDR3 DNA reads as TGTGCCAGCAGTGAAGCGGGCAGGCACCCCGGCAATGAGCAGTTCTTC. Its translation: CASSEAGRHPGNEQFF.

This chain joins TRBV25-1 and TRBJ1-2; D is ambiguous. Deletions cut 6 bases from V and 4 bases from J, with 12 bases between. The CDR3 extends over 13 amino acids. The V gene's germline CDR1 is MGHDK and CDR2 SYGVNS. The DNA for the CDR3 is TGTGCCAGCAGCCTCGGGAACGCCTATGGCTACACCTTC. It translates to CASSLGNAYGYTF.

The V and J genes are TRBV28 and TRBJ2-5, with 10 bases that match TRBD2. Germline V gene sequence: CDR1 MDHEN, CDR2 SYDVKM. The CDR3 contains 14 residues. The junction had 9 bases not matched to a gene; V was cut back by 7 bases and J by 7 bases. CDR3 sequence (DNA): TGTGCCAGCACCTTAAGCGGGAGGGGGGGGACCCAGTACTTC. It codes for CASTLSGRGGTQYF.

This clone was found once. The V and J genes are TRBV7-6 and TRBJ2-1; 8 bases map to TRBD2. With V trimmed by 3 bases and J by 1 base, 14 bases remained unmatched. CDR1 and CDR2 (germline): SGHVS, FNYEAQ. This CDR3 has 19 amino acids. The CDR3 sequence: CASSFHDLTSGGSYNEQFF. The CDR3 nucleotides read TGTGCCAGCAGCTTTCACGACCTTACTAGCGGAGGTTCCTACAATGAGCAGTTCTTC.

V is TRBV12-3 or TRBV12-4 and J is TRBJ1-3; TRBD1 might be the D (5 bases). Trimming left V 4 bases short and J 2 bases short, with 6 bases between. The length of the CDR3 is 13 residues. The CDR3 nucleotides are TGTGCCAGCAGTTGGGGCCCTGGAAACACCATATATTTT. Amino acids: CASSWGPGNTIYF.

A single count supports this clone. The rearrangement uses TRBV9 and TRBJ2-7, with 7 positions matching TRBD1. Trimming removed 0 bases from V and 2 bases from J; junction bases left unmatched: 2. CDR3 length: 14 amino acids. Germline assignment: CDR1 SGDLS and CDR2 YYNGEE. The CDR3 loop reads CASSVGQGAYEQYF. The CDR3 coding sequence is TGTGCCAGCAGCGTAGGGCAGGGGGCCTACGAGCAGTACTTC.

The genes are TRBV6-5 and TRBJ1-2, with D hard to call. Germline V CDR1 and CDR2: MNHEY, SVGAGI. V lost 5 bases and J 6 bases, leaving 10 bases between the germline ends. The CDR3 has 12 amino acids. The CDR3 loop reads CASSRRGDGYTF. CDR3 nucleotides: TGTGCCAGCAGTCGGCGGGGAGATGGCTACACCTTC.

The chain employs TRBV28 and TRBJ2-1; 13 bases line up with TRBD2. Losses at the gene ends were 4 bases for V and 7 bases for J; bases not matched to a gene: 13. CDR1 is MDHEN and CDR2 is SYDVKM in the germline V gene. This CDR3 has 18 residues. The CDR3 nucleotides read TGTGCCAGCAGTTCTTCCTGGACTAGCGGGAGAGTAGAGAATGAGCAGTTCTTC. Amino acid sequence: CASSSSWTSGRVENEQFF.

The DNA for the CDR3 is TGTGCCAGCAGTCCGGGAAGTATGGAGGTTTACGTGGATACGCAGTATTTT. Translating gives CASSPGSMEVYVDTQYF. The rearrangement uses TRBV6-2 or TRBV6-3 and TRBJ2-3; D may be TRBD2 (5 bases). CDR1 is MNHEY and CDR2 is SVGEGT in the germline V gene. The CDR3 is 17 residues long. Trimming pared 5 bases from V and 6 bases from J, leaving 24 bases between.

The V gene is TRBV4-3, the J gene TRBJ1-4; tentatively, D is TRBD1 (5 bases). The germline V gene has CDR1 LGHNA and CDR2 YSLEER. This CDR3 is built from 14 residues. V lost 3 bases and J 1 base, leaving 6 bases between the germline ends. The CDR3 loop reads CASSQGLTNEKLFF. Here the CDR3 DNA reads TGCGCCAGCAGCCAGGGACTAACTAATGAAAAACTGTTTTTT.

The chain links TRBV9 to TRBJ1-2; 12 bases are shared with TRBD1. The CDR3 is made up of 14 amino acids. Germline values: CDR1 SGDLS, CDR2 YYNGEE. Trimming at V came to 6 bases and at J to 6 bases, leaving 6 bases not matched to a gene. This CDR3 is CASTRGQGAHGYTF. CDR3 sequence (DNA): TGTGCCAGCACAAGGGGACAGGGGGCTCATGGCTACACCTTC.

The rearrangement links TRBV7-9 to TRBJ2-1; 12 positions match TRBD2. Per the germline V gene, CDR1 is SEHNR and CDR2 is FQNEAQ (reference sequence). The CDR3 totals 15 residues. After removal of 5 bases from V and 10 bases from J, the junction contained 9 bases not matched to a gene. CDR3 coding DNA: TGTGCCAGCAGCCCGACTAGCGGGAGCCATGGGGAGCAGTTCTTC. Translated, it gives CASSPTSGSHGEQFF.

V is TRBV9 and J is TRBJ2-2; TRBD2 matches at 7 bases. Trimming cost V 4 bases and J 1 base; bases outside gene matches: 13. The germline gives CDR1 SGDLS, CDR2 YYNGEE. The CDR3 runs 18 residues. The CDR3 protein is CASSTALAEPRNTGELFF. The CDR3 region has the DNA TGTGCCAGCAGCACCGCTCTAGCGGAGCCCCGGAACACCGGGGAGCTGTTTTTT.

This sequence joins TRBV5-5 and TRBJ1-6; no clear D. CDR3 length equals 15 residues. V was trimmed by 0 bases and J by 3 bases, leaving 7 bases between them. Germline loops: CDR1 SGHKS, CDR2 YYEKEE (reference sequence). CDR3 bases: TGTGCCAGCAGCTTGGCCCCCAGCTATAATTCACCCCTCCACTTT. This codes for CASSLAPSYNSPLHF.